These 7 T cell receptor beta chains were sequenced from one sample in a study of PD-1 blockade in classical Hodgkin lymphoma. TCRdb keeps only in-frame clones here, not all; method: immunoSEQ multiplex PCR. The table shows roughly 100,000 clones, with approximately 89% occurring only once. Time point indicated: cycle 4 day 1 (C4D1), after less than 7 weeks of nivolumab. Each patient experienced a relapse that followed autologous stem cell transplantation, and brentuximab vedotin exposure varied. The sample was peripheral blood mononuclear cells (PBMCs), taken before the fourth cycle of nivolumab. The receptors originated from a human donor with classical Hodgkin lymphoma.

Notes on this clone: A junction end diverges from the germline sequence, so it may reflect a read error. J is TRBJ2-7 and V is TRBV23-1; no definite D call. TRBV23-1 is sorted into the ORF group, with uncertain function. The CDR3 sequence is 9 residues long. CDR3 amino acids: CASSQSNNF. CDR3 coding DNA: TGCGCCAGCAGTCAATCCAACAACTTC.

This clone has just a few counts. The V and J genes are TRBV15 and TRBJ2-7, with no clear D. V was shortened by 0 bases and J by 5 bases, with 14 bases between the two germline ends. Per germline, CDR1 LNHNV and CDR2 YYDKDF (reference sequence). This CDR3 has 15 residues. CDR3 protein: CATSRDLYLGDEQYF. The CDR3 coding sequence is TGTGCCACCAGCAGAGATCTTTATCTTGGGGACGAGCAGTACTTC.

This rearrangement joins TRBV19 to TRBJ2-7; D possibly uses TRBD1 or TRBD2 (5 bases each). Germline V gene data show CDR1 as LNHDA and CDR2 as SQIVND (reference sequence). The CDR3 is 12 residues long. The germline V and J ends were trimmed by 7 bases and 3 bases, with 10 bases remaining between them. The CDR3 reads CASTPGGYEQYF. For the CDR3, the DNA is TGTGCCAGTACACCTGGGGGCTACGAGCAGTACTTC.

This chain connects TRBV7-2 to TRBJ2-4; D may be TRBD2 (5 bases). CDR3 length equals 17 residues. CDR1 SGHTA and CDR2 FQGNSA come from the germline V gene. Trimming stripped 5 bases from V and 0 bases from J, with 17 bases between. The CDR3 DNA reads TGTGCCAGCAGCCAGCGGAGCCCCAGAGTAGCCAAAAACATTCAGTACTTC. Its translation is CASSQRSPRVAKNIQYF. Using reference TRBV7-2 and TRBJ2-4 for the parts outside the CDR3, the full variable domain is GAGVSQSPSNKVTEKGKDVELRCDPISGHTALYWYRQSLGQGLEFLIYFQGNSAPDKSGLPSDRFSAERTGGSVSTLTIQRTQQEDSAVYLCASSQRSPRVAKNIQYFGAGTRLSVL.

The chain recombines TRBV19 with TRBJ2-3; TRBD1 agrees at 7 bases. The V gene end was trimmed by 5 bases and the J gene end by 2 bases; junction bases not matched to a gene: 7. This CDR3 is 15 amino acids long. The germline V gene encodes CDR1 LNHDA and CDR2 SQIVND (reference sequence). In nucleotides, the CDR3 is TGTGCCAGTAGTCCAACGGGACAGAACACAGATACGCAGTATTTT. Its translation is CASSPTGQNTDTQYF.

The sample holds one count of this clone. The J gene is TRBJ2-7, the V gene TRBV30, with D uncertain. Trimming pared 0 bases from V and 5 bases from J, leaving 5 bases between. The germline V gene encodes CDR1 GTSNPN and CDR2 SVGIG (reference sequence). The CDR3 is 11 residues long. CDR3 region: CAWSVHHEQYF. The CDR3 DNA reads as TGTGCCTGGAGTGTACATCACGAGCAGTACTTC.

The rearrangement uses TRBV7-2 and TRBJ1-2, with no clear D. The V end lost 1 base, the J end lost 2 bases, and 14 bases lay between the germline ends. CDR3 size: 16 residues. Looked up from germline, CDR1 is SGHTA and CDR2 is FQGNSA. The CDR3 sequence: CASSLVSVDVNYGYTF. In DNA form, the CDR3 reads TGTGCCAGCAGCTTAGTAAGTGTCGACGTGAACTATGGCTACACCTTC.